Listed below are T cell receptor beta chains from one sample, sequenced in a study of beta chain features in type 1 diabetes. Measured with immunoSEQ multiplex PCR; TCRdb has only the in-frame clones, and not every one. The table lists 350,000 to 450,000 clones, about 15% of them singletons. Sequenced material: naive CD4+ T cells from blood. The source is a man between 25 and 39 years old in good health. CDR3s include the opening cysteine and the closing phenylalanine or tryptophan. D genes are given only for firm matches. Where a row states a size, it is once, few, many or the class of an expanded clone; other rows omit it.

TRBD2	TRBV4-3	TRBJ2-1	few	TGCGCCAGCAGCCACCTAGCGGGAGTTCGCAATGAGCAGTTCTTC	CASSHLAGVRNEQFF
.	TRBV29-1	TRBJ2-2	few	TGCAGCATGGGACCTTCAGGGAACACCGGGGAGCTGTTTTTT	CSMGPSGNTGELFF
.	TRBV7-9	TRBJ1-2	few	TGTGCCAGCAGCTTAGCGGTGCTGGGCAATGGCTACACCTTC	CASSLAVLGNGYTF
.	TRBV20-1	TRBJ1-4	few	TGCAGTGCTAGAGATGAGCAAAAACTGTTTTTT	CSARDEQKLFF
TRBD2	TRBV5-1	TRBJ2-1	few	TGCGCCAGCAGTCTAGCGGGAGGCAATGAGCAGTTCTTC	CASSLAGGNEQFF
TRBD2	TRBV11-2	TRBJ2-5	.	TGTGCCAGCAGCTTAGAAGTGCGGGGGGGCCTGGAGACCCAGTACTTC	CASSLEVRGGLETQYF
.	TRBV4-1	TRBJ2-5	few	TGCGCCAGCAGCCAAGATGAGGCAGGTCAAGAGACCCAGTACTTC	CASSQDEAGQETQYF
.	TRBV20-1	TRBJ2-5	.	TGCAGTGCTAGTTTTGGATCCCAGTACTTC	CSASFGSQYF
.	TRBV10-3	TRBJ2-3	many	TGTGCCATCAGCGAGTGGGGGCCAGATACGCAGTATTTT	CAISEWGPDTQYF
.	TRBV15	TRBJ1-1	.	TGTGCCACCAGCAGCCCCCCAGGGCTGAACACTGAAGCTTTCTTT	CATSSPPGLNTEAFF
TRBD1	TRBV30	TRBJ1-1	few	TGTGCCTGGGGGGCACAGGGGGCCACTGAAGCTTTCTTT	CAWGAQGATEAFF
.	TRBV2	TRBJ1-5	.	TGTGCCAGCAGTGTGGGCTACAGGGATCAGCCCCAGCATTTT	CASSVGYRDQPQHF
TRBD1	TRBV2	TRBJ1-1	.	TGTGCCAGCAGGGACAGGGTTGGCACTGAAGCTTTCTTT	CASRDRVGTEAFF
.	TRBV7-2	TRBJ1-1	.	TGTGCCAGCAGCTCCCCAGGTGGCGTCCCTGAAGCTTTCTTT	CASSSPGGVPEAFF
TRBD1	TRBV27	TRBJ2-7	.	TGTGCCAGCAGTTTAGGACAGGGGGTCTACGAGCAGTACTTC	CASSLGQGVYEQYF
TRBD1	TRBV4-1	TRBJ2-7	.	TGCGCCAGCAGGCAGACAGGGGACTCCTACGAGCAGTACTTC	CASRQTGDSYEQYF
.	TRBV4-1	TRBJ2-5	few	TGCGCCAGCAGCCAAGTGAAAGGACGAGGAGTTAAAGAGACCCAGTACTTC	CASSQVKGRGVKETQYF
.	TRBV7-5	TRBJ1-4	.	TGTGCCAAGGTGCATGAAAAACTGTTTTTT	CAKVHEKLFF
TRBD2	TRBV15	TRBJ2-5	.	TGTGCCACCAGCACCTCAGCGGGGCGGCAAGAGACCCAGTACTTC	CATSTSAGRQETQYF
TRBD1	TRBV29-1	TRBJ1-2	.	TGCAGCGTTGGACAGGGCGCTAACTATGGCTACACCTTC	CSVGQGANYGYTF